This T cell receptor (beta chain) is drawn from a study of blood T cell repertoires in COVID-19. About the study: Nucleic acid was either cDNA or gDNA, and it came from T cells, B-cell-depleted T cells, or PBMCs.

The germline CDR1 and CDR2 sequences are LNHDA and SQIVND (reference sequence). Trimming removed 5 bases at V and 8 bases at J, with 15 bases between. This CDR3 is 13 amino acids long. Method: immunoSEQ multiplex PCR; TCRdb's copy keeps in-frame clones and lacks some. Seen here are approximately 130,000 clones, roughly 79% observed once, and the top ten hold 10% to 13%. This rearrangement joins TRBV19 to TRBJ1-2; tentative D call: TRBD1 (5 bases). The receptor comes from a human donor in a cohort sampled during active COVID-19. Sequencing was carried out using peripheral blood. CDR3 nucleotide sequence: TGTGCCAGTAGTCACCCGCAGGGTCGAGGCTACACCTTC. Amino acid sequence: CASSHPQGRGYTF. The complete variable domain, with remaining parts taken from reference TRBV19 and TRBJ1-2, reads DGGITQSPKYLFRKEGQNVTLSCEQNLNHDAMYWYRQDPGQGLRLIYYSQIVNDFQKGDIAEGYSVSREKKESFPLTVTSAQKNPTAFYLCASSHPQGRGYTFGSGTRLTVV.